This T cell receptor (beta chain) was captured in a study of tumor-infiltrating lymphocytes in oesophageal squamous cell carcinoma. CDR3 length equals 15 residues. Germline V gene sequence: CDR1 MNHEY, CDR2 SMNVEV (reference sequence). From the PCR reads, TCRdb called clonotypes with MiXCR, one entry per CDR3 protein. The repertoire holds some 8,300 distinct CDR3 sequences, with just over 65% as singletons. The receptor comes from a female donor with esophageal squamous cell carcinoma. Sequenced material: esophageal tumor tissue. The chain combines TRBV27 with TRBJ2-5; no clear D gene. The closer fit of TRBJ2-1 to the DNA end suggests the J call may be wrong. The CDR3 bases are TGTGCCAGCAGTTTATTTGGGATAAGCGTCGATGAGCAGTTCTTC. Translation: CASSLFGISVDEQFF.